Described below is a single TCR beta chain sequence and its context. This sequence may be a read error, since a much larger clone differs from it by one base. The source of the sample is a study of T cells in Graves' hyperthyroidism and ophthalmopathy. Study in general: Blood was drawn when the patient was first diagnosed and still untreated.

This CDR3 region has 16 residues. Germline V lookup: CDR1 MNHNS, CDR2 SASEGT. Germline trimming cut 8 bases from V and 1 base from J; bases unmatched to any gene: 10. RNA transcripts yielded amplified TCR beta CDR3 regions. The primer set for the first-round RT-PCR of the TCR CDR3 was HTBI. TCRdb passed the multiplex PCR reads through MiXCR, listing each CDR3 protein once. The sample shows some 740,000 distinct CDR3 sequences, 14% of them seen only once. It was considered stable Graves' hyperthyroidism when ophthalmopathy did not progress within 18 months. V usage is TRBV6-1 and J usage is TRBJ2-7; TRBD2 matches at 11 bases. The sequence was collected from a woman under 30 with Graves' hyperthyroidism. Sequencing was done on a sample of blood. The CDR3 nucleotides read TGTGCCAGCCGGAGGCTAGCGGGAGGAGGGTCCTACGAGCAGTACTTC. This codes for CASRRLAGGGSYEQYF.